A selection of T cell receptor beta chains follows, all from one sample in a study of lymphopenia after photon versus proton radiotherapy. Here immunoSEQ multiplex PCR was the method, and the copy in TCRdb shows in-frame clones only, minus some. The repertoire holds 25,000 to 35,000 clones, with 80% to 90% as singletons. This material consisted of peripheral blood, taken from a patient treated with proton-based radiotherapy. The source is a woman aged 55 to 70 with cholangiocarcinoma. Some clones in this sample may be carry-over from other donors' samples. Each CDR3 is given with its conserved first and last residue. Each record gives: V gene, CDR3 length, D gene, clone size, J gene, CDR3 protein, CDR3 DNA. A D gene is named only where the DNA matches it firmly. Clone size, where shown, is once, few, many, or a class for clones that have expanded.

>TRBV7-9|16|TRBD1|-|TRBJ2-1
CASSLEDRGTYNEQFF
TGTGCCAGCAGCCTAGAGGACAGGGGTACGTACAATGAGCAGTTCTTC
>TRBV5-4|11|-|-|TRBJ1-1
CASSLGEEAFF
TGTGCCAGCAGCTTGGGGGAGGAAGCTTTCTTT
>TRBV10-2|13|-|-|TRBJ2-1
CASSPMEGTGQFF
TGCGCCAGCAGCCCTATGGAGGGCACGGGGCAGTTCTTC
>TRBV9|15|TRBD1|-|TRBJ1-1
CASSVTTGPNTEAFF
TGTGCCAGCAGCGTTACGACAGGGCCGAACACTGAAGCTTTCTTT
>TRBV18|16|-|-|TRBJ2-1
CASSPLGVLVKGEQFF
TGTGCCAGCTCACCACTTGGGGTGTTGGTTAAGGGAGAGCAGTTCTTC
>TRBV28|13|TRBD1|few|TRBJ1-2
CASRSGTDYGYTF
TGTGCCAGCAGGAGCGGGACAGACTATGGCTACACCTTC
>TRBV7-2|16|TRBD2|-|TRBJ2-3
CASSPRTSGGAYTQYF
TGTGCCAGCAGCCCCCGGACTAGCGGGGGGGCATATACGCAGTATTTT
>TRBV29-1|14|TRBD2|-|TRBJ2-7
CSVELDAGGYEQYF
TGCAGCGTTGAATTGGACGCGGGAGGGTACGAGCAGTACTTC
>TRBV7-2|16|-|-|TRBJ1-4
CASSSYGQLKNEKLFF
TGTGCCAGCAGCTCGTACGGACAGCTTAAAAATGAAAAACTGTTTTTT
>TRBV7-6|12|-|once|TRBJ2-1
CASSQAYNEQFF
TGTGCCAGCAGCCAGGCCTACAATGAGCAGTTCTTC
>TRBV5-6|17|-|-|TRBJ1-2
CASSLVGGSQANYGYTF
TGTGCCAGCAGCTTGGTGGGCGGATCCCAAGCTAACTATGGCTACACCTTC
>TRBV18|14|TRBD1|-|TRBJ1-1
CASSPDRVGTEAFF
TGTGCCAGCTCACCGGACAGGGTGGGCACTGAAGCTTTCTTT
>TRBV18|14|-|-|TRBJ1-1
CASSPILVNTEAFF
TGTGCCAGCTCACCAATCCTAGTGAACACTGAAGCTTTCTTT
>TRBV2|12|-|-|TRBJ1-1
CASRAEGTEAFF
TGTGCCAGCAGAGCCGAGGGTACTGAAGCTTTCTTT
>TRBV30|14|-|-|TRBJ1-6
CAWSVWAGNSPLHF
TGTGCCTGGAGTGTATGGGCAGGGAATTCACCCCTCCACTTT
>TRBV6-5|14|TRBD1|-|TRBJ2-1
CASSYMGQVNEQFF
TGTGCCAGCAGTTACATGGGACAGGTCAATGAGCAGTTCTTC
>TRBV4-2|16|TRBD2|-|TRBJ2-7
CASSPRGSGRSYEQYF
TGTGCCAGCAGCCCCCGGGGTAGCGGGCGATCCTACGAGCAGTACTTC
>TRBV6-1|11|-|once|TRBJ2-7
CASSVSYEQYF
TGTGCCAGCAGTGTATCCTACGAGCAGTACTTC
>TRBV27|16|-|-|TRBJ2-3
CASSLSSLGSTDTQYF
TGTGCCAGCAGTTTATCGTCCCTAGGAAGTACAGATACGCAGTATTTT
>TRBV6-1|15|TRBD1|-|TRBJ1-6
CASRGTGEWNSPLHF
TGTGCCAGTCGTGGGACAGGGGAGTGGAATTCACCCCTCCACTTT
>TRBV5-1|14|-|-|TRBJ2-2
CASSWHGNTGELFF
TGCGCCAGCAGCTGGCACGGGAACACCGGGGAGCTGTTTTTT
>TRBV5-6|15|TRBD1|-|TRBJ2-1
CASSDDRGTYNEQFF
TGTGCCAGCAGCGACGACAGGGGAACCTACAATGAGCAGTTCTTC
>TRBV19|14|-|-|TRBJ2-3
CASSTSGGTSTQYF
TGTGCCAGTAGTACGAGTGGGGGGACGAGCACGCAGTATTTT
>TRBV7-8|16|TRBD2|many|TRBJ2-1
CASSSLTSGGLDEQFF
TGTGCCAGCAGCTCCCTGACTAGCGGGGGTTTGGATGAGCAGTTCTTC
>TRBV15|14|TRBD2|-|TRBJ2-1
CATRGTSGYNEQFF
TGTGCCACCAGAGGGACTAGCGGATACAATGAGCAGTTCTTC